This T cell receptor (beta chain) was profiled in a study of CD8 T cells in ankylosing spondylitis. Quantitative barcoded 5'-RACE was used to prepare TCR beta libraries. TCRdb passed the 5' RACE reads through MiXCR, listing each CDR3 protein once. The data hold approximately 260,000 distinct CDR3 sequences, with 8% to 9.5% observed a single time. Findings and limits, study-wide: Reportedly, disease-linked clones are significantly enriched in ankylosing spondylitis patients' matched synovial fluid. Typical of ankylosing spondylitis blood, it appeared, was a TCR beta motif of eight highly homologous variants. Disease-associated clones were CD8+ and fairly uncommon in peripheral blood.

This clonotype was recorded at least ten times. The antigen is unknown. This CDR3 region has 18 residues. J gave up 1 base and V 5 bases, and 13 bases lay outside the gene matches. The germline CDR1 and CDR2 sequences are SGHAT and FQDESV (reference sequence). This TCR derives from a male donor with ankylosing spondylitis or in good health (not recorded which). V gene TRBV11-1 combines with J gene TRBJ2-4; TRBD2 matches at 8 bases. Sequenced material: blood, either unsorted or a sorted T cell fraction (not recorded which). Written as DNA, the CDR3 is TGTGCCAGCAGCCCATGGGAGAGCGGGAGTGGGGCCAAAAACATTCAGTACTTC. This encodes CASSPWESGSGAKNIQYF.